The 29 T cell receptor beta chains below were found in one sample sequenced in a study of CD8+ T cells in alopecia areata. RNA was extracted and reverse transcribed into cDNA as the sequencing template. Measured with immunoSEQ multiplex PCR; TCRdb has only the in-frame clones, and not every one. In the table there are 85,000 to 110,000 clones, approximately 60% of which are singletons. The sample consisted of CD4+ T cells sorted from blood. These receptors came from a human donor in good health.

In this sample, this clone turned up a few times. This sequence joins TRBV7-2 and TRBJ1-2; D may be TRBD1 (5 bases). CDR1 is SGHTA, CDR2 FQGNSA, per germline. CDR3 length equals 15 residues. Trimming stripped 4 bases from V and 3 bases from J, with 15 bases between. CDR3 in amino acids: CASSWGPPDDYGYTF. CDR3 nucleotides: TGTGCCAGCAGCTGGGGACCCCCTGATGACTATGGCTACACCTTC. The variable domain in full, completed from reference TRBV7-2 and TRBJ1-2, reads GAGVSQSPSNKVTEKGKDVELRCDPISGHTALYWYRQSLGQGLEFLIYFQGNSAPDKSGLPSDRFSAERTGGSVSTLTIQRTQQEDSAVYLCASSWGPPDDYGYTFGSGTRLTVV.

This clone was seen more than once but under ten times. The rearrangement links TRBV4-2 to TRBJ1-1; D gene unclear. The length of the CDR3 is 14 residues. With 0 bases removed from V and 6 bases from J, the gap between germline ends came to 11 bases. In germline, CDR1 is LGHNA, CDR2 YNFKEQ. CDR3 protein: CASSQDLQRAEAFF. The CDR3, as DNA: TGTGCCAGCAGCCAAGATCTACAGAGGGCTGAAGCTTTCTTT.

V and J are TRBV6-6 and TRBJ2-2; D is perhaps TRBD1 (7 bases). V lost 6 bases, J lost 4 bases, and 15 bases lay in between. Germline assignment: CDR1 MNHNY and CDR2 SVGAGI (reference sequence). CDR3 length: 15 residues. CDR3 loop: CASRFSGGSTGELFF. DNA for the CDR3: TGTGCCAGCAGGTTCTCAGGGGGGAGCACCGGGGAGCTGTTTTTT.

This rearrangement joins TRBV29-1 to TRBJ1-2, with D maybe TRBD1 (6 bases). The CDR3 consists of 15 residues. The V end lost 3 bases, the J end lost 7 bases, and 21 bases lay between the germline ends. The germline V gene has CDR1 SQVTM and CDR2 ANQGSEA. CDR3 amino acids: CSVEGRDTNFFGYTF. The CDR3 nucleotides are TGCAGCGTTGAGGGGCGGGACACGAACTTCTTTGGCTACACCTTC.

This clone was picked up many times. This chain uses TRBV29-1 with TRBJ2-3; 9 bases match TRBD1. The CDR3 is 14 amino acids. The germline V gene encodes CDR1 SQVTM and CDR2 ANQGSEA. The J segment lost 3 bases and the V segment lost 7 bases, leaving 8 bases of the junction unmatched. Here the CDR3 DNA reads TGCAGCGGTTCACAGGGGGCAGCGACAGATACGCAGTATTTT. This gives the protein CSGSQGAATDTQYF.

This clone was recorded a few times. The genes are TRBV7-2 and TRBJ2-4; 8 bases match TRBD1. The CDR3 has 17 residues. V was pared by 5 bases and J by 8 bases, with 17 bases of the junction left unmatched. CDR1 and CDR2 (germline): SGHTA, FQGNSA. CDR3 amino acids: CASSPGQGIGVRDIQYF. CDR3 sequence (DNA): TGTGCCAGCAGCCCCGGACAGGGAATCGGAGTAAGGGACATTCAGTACTTC.

The J gene is TRBJ1-2, the V gene TRBV5-4, with TRBD1 matching over 7 bases. This CDR3 comprises 13 residues. Trimming cost V 3 bases and J 6 bases; bases outside gene matches: 5. CDR1 is SGHNT, CDR2 YYREEE, per germline (reference sequence). CDR3 in amino acids: CASSSWTGHGYTF. For the CDR3, the DNA is TGTGCCAGCAGCTCCTGGACAGGACATGGCTACACCTTC.

This clone was recorded once. The chain uses TRBV7-2 and TRBJ1-4, with D unclear. The germline CDR1 and CDR2 sequences are SGHTA and FQGNSA. This CDR3 contains 17 residues. V lost 5 bases and J lost 0, with 16 bases in between. CDR3: CASSPFGGTATNEKLFF. The CDR3 nucleotides are TGTGCCAGCAGCCCATTCGGTGGCACCGCAACTAATGAAAAACTGTTTTTT.

V and J are TRBV30 and TRBJ2-1; weak D call: TRBD1 (5 bases). The V end lost 3 bases, the J end lost 5 bases, and 8 bases lay between the germline ends. The CDR3 runs to 12 residues. Germline-derived CDR1 and CDR2 are GTSNPN and SVGIG (reference sequence). The CDR3 protein is CAWRYRNNEQFF. In nucleotides, the CDR3 is TGTGCCTGGAGATACAGGAACAATGAGCAGTTCTTC.

The chain links TRBV4-3 to TRBJ2-7; 7 bases are shared with TRBD1. CDR1 is LGHNA and CDR2 is YSLEER in the germline V gene. The CDR3 runs to 16 residues. V was clipped by 1 base and J by 0 bases; unmatched bases: 6. CDR3 in amino acids: CASSQALDRNSYEQYF. CDR3 bases: TGCGCCAGCAGCCAAGCGCTGGACAGGAACTCCTACGAGCAGTACTTC.

At least ten counts were recorded for this clone. The chain couples TRBV30 to TRBJ1-6; a weak D match, TRBD1 (6 bases). The V and J ends lost 4 bases and 6 bases respectively, with 7 bases between them. The CDR3 spans 12 residues. Looked up from germline, CDR1 is GTSNPN and CDR2 is SVGIG (reference sequence). The CDR3 spells CAWNRANSPLHF. CDR3 bases: TGTGCCTGGAACAGGGCTAATTCACCCCTCCACTTT.

The chain is built from TRBV7-8 and TRBJ1-6; D perhaps matches TRBD1 (6 bases). Trimming removed 5 bases at V and 7 bases at J, with 15 bases between. Germline values: CDR1 SGHVS, CDR2 FQNEAQ. CDR3 length: 15 residues. CDR3 amino acids: CASSPQGRQNSPLHF. Written as DNA, the CDR3 is TGTGCCAGCAGCCCACAGGGACGTCAGAATTCACCCCTCCACTTT.

This chain connects TRBV19 to TRBJ1-1, with a possible D match to TRBD1 (6 bases). The CDR3 length is 14 residues. The V end lost 2 bases, the J end lost 1 base, and 8 bases lay between the germline ends. CDR1 is LNHDA, CDR2 SQIVND, per germline (reference sequence). The CDR3 region has the DNA TGTGCCAGTAGTATAACAGGGAGGAACACTGAAGCTTTCTTT. It codes for CASSITGRNTEAFF.

This chain links TRBV2 with TRBJ2-4; the D call may be TRBD1 or TRBD2 (5 bases each). With the DNA end fitting TRBJ2-5 better, the J assignment may be wrong. CDR3 size: 12 residues. Looked up from germline, CDR1 is SNHLY and CDR2 is FYNNEI. Here the CDR3 reads CASGTGPGTQYF. CDR3 sequence (DNA): TGTGCCAGCGGAACGGGACCCGGGACCCAGTACTTC.

The chain is built from TRBV27 and TRBJ1-1; D is perhaps TRBD1 (5 bases). The CDR3 has 15 residues. Germline loops: CDR1 MNHEY, CDR2 SMNVEV (reference sequence). Trimming cost V 6 bases and J 2 bases, with 16 bases left between them. The CDR3 reads CASSPRQRINTEAFF. DNA for the CDR3: TGTGCCAGCAGCCCCAGACAGAGAATAAACACTGAAGCTTTCTTT.

This clone was found many times. J is TRBJ2-1 and V is TRBV18; 13 nucleotides align to TRBD2. The J segment lost 6 bases and the V segment lost 6 bases, leaving 5 bases of the junction unmatched. The CDR3 runs to 15 residues. Germline values: CDR1 KGHSH, CDR2 LQKENI. CDR3 sequence reads: CASSPTSGGANEQFF. As DNA, the CDR3 is TGTGCCAGCTCCCCCACTAGCGGGGGGGCCAATGAGCAGTTCTTC.

The chain has TRBV7-2 and TRBJ2-1, with D unclear. V dropped 5 bases and J dropped 8 bases, with 7 bases sitting between them. This CDR3 has 11 amino acids. CDR1 is SGHTA, CDR2 FQGNSA, per germline. CDR3 DNA: TGTGCCAGCAGCCTTTGGGATGAGCAGTTCTTC. This gives the protein CASSLWDEQFF.

J is TRBJ2-7 and V is TRBV6-5, with 15 bases lining up with TRBD2. The CDR3 runs to 16 residues. The V gene's germline CDR1 is MNHEY and CDR2 SVGAGI. Unmatched junction bases numbered 5, after V lost 4 bases and J lost 4 bases. The CDR3 sequence is CASSSSGTSGRYEQYF. In DNA form, the CDR3 reads TGTGCCAGCAGTTCCTCCGGGACTAGCGGGAGGTACGAGCAGTACTTC.

The chain employs TRBV29-1 and TRBJ2-1; 10 nucleotides match TRBD2. The V segment lost 5 bases and the J segment 7 bases; nucleotides outside the gene matches: 11. This CDR3 comprises 15 residues. The germline gives CDR1 SQVTM, CDR2 ANQGSEA. CDR3 sequence (DNA): TGCAGCGTTACAACTCTAGCGGGGGTGGGTAATGAGCAGTTCTTC. It yields the protein CSVTTLAGVGNEQFF.

The J gene is TRBJ2-3, the V gene TRBV12-2; TRBD1, as called in the table, went unchecked against the DNA. TRBV12-2 is described as a pseudogene. CDR3 size: 17 residues. CDR3 protein: CASRLYYRDRWSDTQYF. DNA for the CDR3: TGTGCAAGTCGTCTTTATTACCGGGACAGGTGGTCAGATACGCAGTATTTT.

The rearrangement joins TRBV15 to TRBJ2-5; D may correspond to TRBD1 or TRBD2 (5 bases each). Germline V lookup: CDR1 LNHNV, CDR2 YYDKDF (reference sequence). Between the trimmed V and J ends, which lost 3 bases and 1 base, there was a span of 6 bases. The CDR3 sequence is 13 residues long. CDR3 in DNA: TGTGCCACCAGCAGGGGGGTCCAAGAGACCCAGTACTTC. Translated, it gives CATSRGVQETQYF.

The V call is TRBV29-1, the J call TRBJ2-5; 8 bases are shared with TRBD2. The CDR3 loop spans 14 amino acids. The V and J ends lost 5 bases and 5 bases, in that order; junction bases with no gene match: 10. The germline V gene has CDR1 SQVTM and CDR2 ANQGSEA. CDR3 in amino acids: CSVTGTRGSETQYF. CDR3 nucleotide sequence: TGCAGCGTTACCGGGACTAGGGGTTCGGAGACCCAGTACTTC.

The V gene is TRBV6-5, the J gene TRBJ2-5, with D perhaps TRBD1 (5 bases). The germline CDR1 and CDR2 sequences are MNHEY and SVGAGI. The ends were cut back, 0 bases at V and 1 base at J, with 9 bases in the middle. The CDR3 has 15 residues. The CDR3 DNA sequence: TGTGCCAGCAGTTACTCCCAGGGAATCCAAGAGACCCAGTACTTC. Residues: CASSYSQGIQETQYF.

This chain joins TRBV29-1 and TRBJ2-2, with TRBD1 matching 7 bases. With 6 bases clipped from V and 3 bases from J, the junction kept 7 bases outside the gene matches. CDR3 length equals 14 residues. From germline, CDR1 is SQVTM and CDR2 ANQGSEA. The CDR3 spells CSVRQGQDTGELFF. The CDR3 region has the DNA TGCAGCGTAAGACAGGGCCAGGACACCGGGGAGCTGTTTTTT.

The chain links TRBV29-1 to TRBJ2-3; 11 nucleotides agree with TRBD2. The V and J ends lost 4 bases and 3 bases, in that order; junction bases with no gene match: 9. Germline V gene lookup returns CDR1 SQVTM and CDR2 ANQGSEA. The CDR3 runs to 16 residues. This CDR3 reads CSVAGMTSGVTDTQYF. In nucleotides, the CDR3 is TGCAGCGTTGCAGGGATGACTAGCGGGGTTACAGATACGCAGTATTTT.

The sample holds a few counts of this clone. V and J are TRBV29-1 and TRBJ2-7; tentative D call: TRBD2 (7 bases). Germline V lookup: CDR1 SQVTM, CDR2 ANQGSEA. This CDR3 has 16 residues. The ends were cut back, 4 bases at V and 1 base at J, with 20 bases in the middle. The CDR3 nucleotides are TGCAGCGTTGCTAGGAGCGCGGGGGCGGCTTCCTACGAGCAGTACTTC. This gives the protein CSVARSAGAASYEQYF.

CDR3 coding DNA: TGTGCCAGCAGCTTGCACCGACTAGGGGCCTACAATGAGCAGTTCTTC. Its protein is CASSLHRLGAYNEQFF. This chain joins TRBV7-9 and TRBJ2-1; maybe TRBD2 (6 bases). The CDR3 totals 16 residues. The germline gives CDR1 SEHNR, CDR2 FQNEAQ (reference sequence). The V and J ends lost 3 bases and 2 bases respectively, with 14 bases between them.

The chain couples TRBV28 to TRBJ1-1; 8 bases fit TRBD1. Germline V lookup: CDR1 MDHEN, CDR2 SYDVKM. V shed 6 bases and J 1 base; nucleotides not matched to a gene: 7. The CDR3 consists of 15 residues. The CDR3 DNA reads TGTGCCAGCAGCCCCCCTGGGACAGGGAACACTGAAGCTTTCTTT. Residues: CASSPPGTGNTEAFF.

The chain couples TRBV29-1 to TRBJ2-7; 10 nucleotides align to TRBD1. Trimming cost V 6 bases and J 0 bases; bases outside gene matches: 5. CDR1 is SQVTM and CDR2 is ANQGSEA in the germline V gene. The CDR3 has 14 amino acids. In nucleotides, the CDR3 is TGCAGCGTGTCCGGGACAGGGGACTCCTACGAGCAGTACTTC. This sequence encodes CSVSGTGDSYEQYF.